This T cell receptor (beta chain) emerged from a study of neoadjuvant nivolumab and ipilimumab in lung cancer. About the study: The combination arm added day-1 ipilimumab 1 mg/kg to nivolumab 3 mg/kg on days 1, 15, 29. The study's findings and limits: Pathologic regression was not significantly tied to TCR clonality. Only two of four nivolumab-treated tumors gained richness and clonality by surgery. Blood richness before therapy tracked richness in tumors resected after neoadjuvant therapy.

Notes on this clone: Antigen: not known.

Assay: immunoSEQ multiplex PCR; the TCRdb copy retains only in-frame clones and omits some. Of thousands of clones in the sample, 73% were seen once. Germline-derived CDR1 and CDR2 are LGHNA and YSLEER. V was clipped by 4 bases and J by 0 bases, with 12 bases between them. This CDR3 spans 15 amino acids. Material: tumor tissue, obtained after neoadjuvant nivolumab, alone or with ipilimumab, at or shortly before surgery. The receptor comes from an adult with non-small cell lung cancer. The rearrangement uses TRBV4-3 and TRBJ1-2, with D unresolved. CDR3 nucleotide sequence: TGCGCCAGCAGCCCAGCGGCAGGCGCTAACTATGGCTACACCTTC. Amino acid sequence: CASSPAAGANYGYTF.